This section outlines one TCR beta chain sequence together with its context. Its antigen is unknown. This sample was included in a study of T cells in localized non-small cell lung cancer. Study-wide findings and caveats: Tumor trailed uninvolved adjacent lung in T cell clonality, which peaked there. Researchers found a median roughly 50 of the top 100 tumor clones in adjacent lung. Blood T cell density predicted longer survival; adjacent-lung clonality, shorter.

Profiling relied on immunoSEQ multiplex PCR, and the TCRdb table lists in-frame clones only, not all of them. The sample has about 70,000 clones; around 85% are singletons. Sequenced material: peripheral blood, taken before any cancer treatment. The receptor comes from a female donor over 55 with stage I lung adenocarcinoma.

The CDR3 coding sequence is TGTGCCATCAGAAGAGGGGGGGGGCGCGACACTGAAGCTTTCTTT. This sequence encodes CAIRRGGGRDTEAFF. This chain joins TRBV10-3 and TRBJ1-1; TRBD1 might be the D (6 bases). V shed 6 bases and J shed 3 bases, with 17 bases lying between them. CDR3 length equals 15 residues. CDR1 is ENHRY and CDR2 is SYGVKD in the germline V gene.